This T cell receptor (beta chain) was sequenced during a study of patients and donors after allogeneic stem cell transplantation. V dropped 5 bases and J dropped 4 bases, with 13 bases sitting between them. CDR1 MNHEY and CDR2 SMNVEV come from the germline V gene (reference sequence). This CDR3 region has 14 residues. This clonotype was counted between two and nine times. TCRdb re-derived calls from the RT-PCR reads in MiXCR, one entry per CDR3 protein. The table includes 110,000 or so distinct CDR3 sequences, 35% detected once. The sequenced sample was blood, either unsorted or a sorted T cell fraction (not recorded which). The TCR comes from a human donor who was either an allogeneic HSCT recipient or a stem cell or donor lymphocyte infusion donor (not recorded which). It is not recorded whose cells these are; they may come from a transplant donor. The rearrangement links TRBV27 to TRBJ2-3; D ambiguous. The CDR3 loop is CASSTPGRPDTQYF. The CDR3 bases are TGTGCCAGCAGTACCCCGGGCAGGCCAGATACGCAGTATTTT.